This T cell receptor (beta chain) was found in a study of regulatory T cells in long-lasting Graves disease. V shed 3 bases and J 2 bases; nucleotides not matched to a gene: 2. Germline V lookup: CDR1 KGHDR, CDR2 SFDVKD. CDR3 size: 15 residues. Ten or more counts support this clonotype. Its cognate antigen is unknown. This sample's time point: newly diagnosed GD, antithyroid drugs for less than 3 months. Isolated PBMC RNA provided the starting material for the TCR library. The source of the patients was an endocrinology department in Xi'an, China. Study results and caveats: Having only a small sample size may have limited accuracy.

Combining iRepertoire HTBI primers with Arm-PCR of CDR3 regions, the authors built TCR beta libraries. TCRdb fed the multiplex PCR reads into MiXCR, producing one record per CDR3 protein. This sample has roughly 500,000 distinct CDR3 sequences, with approximately 13% found just once. This same sample was also part of a study on T cells in Graves' hyperthyroidism and ophthalmopathy. That investigation notes: Patients aged 18 to 65 with hyperthyroidism were newly diagnosed, with duration under 2 months. Diagnoses were made from clinical symptoms, serum measures (thyroxine and TRAb), thyroid ultrasound and orbital computed tomography.

The chain employs TRBV24-1 and TRBJ2-5; 10 bases fit TRBD2. The source is a man younger than 40 with Graves disease. Sequencing was performed on peripheral blood mononuclear cells (PBMCs), taken at new diagnosis, from a patient treated with antithyroid drugs. The CDR3 is CATSDGGLAQETQYF. The CDR3 bases are TGTGCCACCAGTGATGGGGGACTAGCGCAAGAGACCCAGTACTTC.